Presented here are 5 T cell receptor beta chains from one specimen sequenced in a study of beta chain features in type 1 diabetes. Sequencing targeted expressed TCRB transcripts, as all isolated RNA had been reverse transcribed. TCRdb keeps only in-frame clones here, not all; method: immunoSEQ multiplex PCR. The table records 200,000 to 300,000 clones, roughly a tenth of them present only once. These TCRs are of unknown antigen specificity. General study results and limits: Moderately but significantly shorter TCRB CDR3s were found in Type 1 diabetes patients in all four CD4+ subsets.

The specimen sequenced was naive CD4+ T cells from blood. Every receptor here comes from a man aged 25-45 years with type 1 diabetes.

This chain uses TRBV7-9 with TRBJ2-3, with 7 bases lining up with TRBD1. Germline V gene lookup returns CDR1 SEHNR and CDR2 FQNEAQ (reference sequence). Trimming cost V 4 bases and J 8 bases; bases outside gene matches: 12. This CDR3 has 15 residues. The DNA of the CDR3 is TGTGCCAGCAGCTCCTGGGACAGAGCAGGGGGTACGCAGTATTTT. Its protein product is CASSSWDRAGGTQYF.

This clone appeared a few times. The chain uses TRBV29-1 and TRBJ1-1; 7 bases align to TRBD1. J lost 0 bases, V lost 7 bases, and 2 bases had no gene match. The germline CDR1 and CDR2 sequences are SQVTM and ANQGSEA. The CDR3 is made up of 12 amino acids. In nucleotides, the CDR3 is TGCAGCGGGGGGACAGTGAACACTGAAGCTTTCTTT. It specifies CSGGTVNTEAFF.

The rearrangement uses TRBV5-4 and TRBJ2-2; D possibly corresponds to TRBD2 (7 bases). Trimming took off 3 bases at V and 6 bases at J, with 15 bases between the two ends. Looked up from germline, CDR1 is SGHNT and CDR2 is YYREEE (reference sequence). This CDR3 spans 15 amino acids. Here the CDR3 reads CASSWEGGRAGELFF. The CDR3 bases are TGTGCCAGCAGCTGGGAGGGGGGCAGGGCCGGGGAGCTGTTTTTT.

The CDR3 here is CASSQELRENQPQHF. CDR3 sequence (DNA): TGTGCCAGCAGCCAAGAGCTCCGGGAGAATCAGCCCCAGCATTTT. This chain joins TRBV4-2 and TRBJ1-5; D gene unclear. This CDR3 comprises 15 residues. The ends were cut back, 0 bases at V and 4 bases at J, with 10 bases in the middle. From germline, CDR1 is LGHNA and CDR2 YNFKEQ.

The rearrangement uses TRBV29-1 and TRBJ1-1, with D maybe TRBD1 (5 bases). Germline V CDR1 and CDR2: SQVTM, ANQGSEA. CDR3 length equals 14 residues. V lost 3 bases and J lost 2, with 13 bases in between. The CDR3 coding sequence is TGCAGCGTTGAGGAGGGGCCGGCAAACACTGAAGCTTTCTTT. Translating gives CSVEEGPANTEAFF.